The entry that follows covers one TCR beta chain sequence. As yet, its antigen is unknown. These data are taken from a study of T cell responses to AZD1222 COVID-19 vaccine. Findings and caveats of the study: The breadth and depth of Spike-specific TCRs increased once two AZD1222 doses had been given.

Some clones are missing from TCRdb's copy, which holds only in-frame ones; the method was immunoSEQ multiplex PCR. The sample has under 150,000 clones, 85% to 95% seen once; the top ten hold approximately 5%. In germline, CDR1 is SEHNR, CDR2 FQNEAQ (reference sequence). The CDR3 has 17 residues. The ends were cut back, 3 bases at V and 0 bases at J, with 15 bases in the middle. The TCR originated in an adult in good health. Specimen: peripheral blood, collected on day 0 of AZD1222 vaccination. This chain uses TRBV7-9 with TRBJ1-5; a weak D match, TRBD1 (6 bases). DNA for the CDR3: TGTGCCAGCAGCTTTTGGGGGGCTAGGGATAGCAATCAGCCCCAGCATTTT. This gives the protein CASSFWGARDSNQPQHF.